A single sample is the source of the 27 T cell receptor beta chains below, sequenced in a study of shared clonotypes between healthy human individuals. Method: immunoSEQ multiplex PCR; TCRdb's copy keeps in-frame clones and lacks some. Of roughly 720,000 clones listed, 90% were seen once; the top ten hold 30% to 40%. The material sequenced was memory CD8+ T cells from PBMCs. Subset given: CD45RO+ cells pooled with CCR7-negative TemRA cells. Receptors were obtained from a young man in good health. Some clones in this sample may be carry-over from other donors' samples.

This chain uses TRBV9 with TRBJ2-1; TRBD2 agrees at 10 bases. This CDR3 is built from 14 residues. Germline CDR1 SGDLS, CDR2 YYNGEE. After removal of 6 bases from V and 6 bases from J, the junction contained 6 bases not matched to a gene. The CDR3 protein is CASNPSGRGNEQFF. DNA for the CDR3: TGTGCCAGCAACCCTAGCGGGAGAGGCAATGAGCAGTTCTTC.

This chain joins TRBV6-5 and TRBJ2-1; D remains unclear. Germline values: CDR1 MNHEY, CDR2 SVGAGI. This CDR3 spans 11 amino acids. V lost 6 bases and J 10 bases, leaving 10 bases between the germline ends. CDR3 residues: CASRADVEQFF. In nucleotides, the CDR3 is TGTGCCAGCAGAGCTGACGTGGAGCAGTTCTTC.

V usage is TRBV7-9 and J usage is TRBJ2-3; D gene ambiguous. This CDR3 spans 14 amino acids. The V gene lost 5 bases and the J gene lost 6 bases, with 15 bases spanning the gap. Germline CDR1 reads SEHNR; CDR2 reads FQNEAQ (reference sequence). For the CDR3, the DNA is TGTGCCAGCAGCCCGAACTCCGATAGGGATACGCAGTATTTT. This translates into CASSPNSDRDTQYF.

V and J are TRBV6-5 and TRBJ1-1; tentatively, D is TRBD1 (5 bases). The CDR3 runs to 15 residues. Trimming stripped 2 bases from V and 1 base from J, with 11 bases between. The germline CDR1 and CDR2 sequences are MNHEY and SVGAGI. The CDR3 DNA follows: TGTGCCAGCAGTTACGAGGGACGGGCGAACACTGAAGCTTTCTTT. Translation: CASSYEGRANTEAFF.

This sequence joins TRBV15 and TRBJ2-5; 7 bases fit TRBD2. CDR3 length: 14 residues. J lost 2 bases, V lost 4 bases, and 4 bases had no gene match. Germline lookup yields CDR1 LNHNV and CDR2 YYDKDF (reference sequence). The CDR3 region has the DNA TGTGCCACCAGCATCCTAGCGGAGCAAGAGACCCAGTACTTC. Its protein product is CATSILAEQETQYF.

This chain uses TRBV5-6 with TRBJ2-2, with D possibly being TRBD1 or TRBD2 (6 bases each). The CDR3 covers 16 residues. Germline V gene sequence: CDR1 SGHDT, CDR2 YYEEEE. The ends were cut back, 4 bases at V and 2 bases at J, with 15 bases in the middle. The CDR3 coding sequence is TGTGCCAGCAGCCTACTAGCACAGGGTAACACCGGGGAGCTGTTTTTT. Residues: CASSLLAQGNTGELFF.

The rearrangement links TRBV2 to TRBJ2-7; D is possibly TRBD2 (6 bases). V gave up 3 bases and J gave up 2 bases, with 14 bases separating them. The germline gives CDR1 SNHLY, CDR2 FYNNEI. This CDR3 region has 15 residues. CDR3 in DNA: TGTGCCAGCAGTGACGCGGGGCAGTCAACCTACGAGCAGTACTTC. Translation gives CASSDAGQSTYEQYF.

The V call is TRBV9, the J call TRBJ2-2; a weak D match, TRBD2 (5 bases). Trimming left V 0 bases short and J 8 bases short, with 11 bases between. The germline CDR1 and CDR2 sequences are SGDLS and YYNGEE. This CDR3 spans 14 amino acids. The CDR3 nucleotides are TGTGCCAGCAGCGTAGCATTGGACTTGGGGGAGCTGTTTTTT. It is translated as CASSVALDLGELFF.

The CDR3 loop is CATENLGGGPGANVLTF. CDR3 nucleotides: TGTGCCACCGAGAACCTCGGCGGGGGGCCTGGGGCCAACGTCCTGACTTTC. The chain is built from TRBV28 and TRBJ2-6; 8 bases fit TRBD2. The ends lost 10 bases at V and 2 bases at J; junction bases unmatched: 13. The CDR3 extends over 17 amino acids. Germline CDR1 reads MDHEN; CDR2 reads SYDVKM.

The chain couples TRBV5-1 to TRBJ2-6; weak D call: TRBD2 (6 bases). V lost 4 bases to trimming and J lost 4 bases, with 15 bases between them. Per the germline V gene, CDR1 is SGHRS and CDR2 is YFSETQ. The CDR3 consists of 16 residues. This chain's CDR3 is CASSGLARTGANVLTF. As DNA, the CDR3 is TGCGCCAGCAGCGGGCTAGCGAGGACGGGGGCCAACGTCCTGACTTTC.

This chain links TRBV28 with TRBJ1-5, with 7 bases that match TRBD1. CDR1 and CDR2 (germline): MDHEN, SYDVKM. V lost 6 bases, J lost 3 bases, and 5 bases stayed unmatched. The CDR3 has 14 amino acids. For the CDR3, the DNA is TGTGCCAGCAGCTACAGGGGAACCAATCAGCCCCAGCATTTT. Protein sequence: CASSYRGTNQPQHF.

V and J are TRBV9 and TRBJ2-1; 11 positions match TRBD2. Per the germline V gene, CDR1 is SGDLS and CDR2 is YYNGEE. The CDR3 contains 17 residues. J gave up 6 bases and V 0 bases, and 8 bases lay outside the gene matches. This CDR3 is CASSVARLAGPGNEQFF. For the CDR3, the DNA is TGTGCCAGCAGCGTAGCTCGACTAGCGGGACCGGGCAATGAGCAGTTCTTC. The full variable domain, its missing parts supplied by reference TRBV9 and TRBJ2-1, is DSGVTQTPKHLITATGQRVTLRCSPRSGDLSVYWYQQSLDQGLQFLIQYYNGEERAKGNILERFSAQQFPDLHSELNLSSLELGDSALYFCASSVARLAGPGNEQFFGPGTRLTVL.

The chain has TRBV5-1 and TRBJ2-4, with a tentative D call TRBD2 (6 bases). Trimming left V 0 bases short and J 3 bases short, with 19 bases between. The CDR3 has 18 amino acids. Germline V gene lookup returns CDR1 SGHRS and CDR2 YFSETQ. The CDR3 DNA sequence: TGCGCCAGCAGCTTGGAACCGGGGGAGCCGACGGGCAAAAACATTCAGTACTTC. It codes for CASSLEPGEPTGKNIQYF.

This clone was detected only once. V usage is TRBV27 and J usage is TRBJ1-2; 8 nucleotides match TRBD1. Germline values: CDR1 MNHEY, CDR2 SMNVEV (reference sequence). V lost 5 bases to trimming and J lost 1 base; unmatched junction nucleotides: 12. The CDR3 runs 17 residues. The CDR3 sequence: CASSNQGAPPDNYGYTF. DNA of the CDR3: TGTGCCAGCAGTAATCAGGGGGCCCCACCCGATAACTATGGCTACACCTTC.

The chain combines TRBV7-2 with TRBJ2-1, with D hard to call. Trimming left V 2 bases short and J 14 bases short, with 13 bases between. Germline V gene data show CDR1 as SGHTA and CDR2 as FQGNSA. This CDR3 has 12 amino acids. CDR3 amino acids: CASSLFGPGEFF. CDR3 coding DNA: TGTGCCAGCAGCTTATTCGGCCCGGGCGAGTTCTTC.

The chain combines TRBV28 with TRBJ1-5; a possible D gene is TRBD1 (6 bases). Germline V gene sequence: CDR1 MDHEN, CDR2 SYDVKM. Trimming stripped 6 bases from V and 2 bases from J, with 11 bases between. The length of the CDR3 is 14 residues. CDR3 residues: CASRGGAGNQPQHF. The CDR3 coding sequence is TGTGCCAGCAGGGGGGGGGCCGGCAATCAGCCCCAGCATTTT.

The CDR3 loop reads CASSQQGITKNIQYF. CDR3 sequence (DNA): TGTGCCAGCAGCCAGCAGGGAATCACCAAAAACATTCAGTACTTC. The V call is TRBV7-9, the J call TRBJ2-4; D is perhaps TRBD1 (5 bases). Germline V gives CDR1 SEHNR, CDR2 FQNEAQ (reference sequence). This CDR3 contains 15 residues. The V end was cut by 5 bases, the J end by 2 bases, with 13 bases between. Full variable domain (outside the CDR3, taken from reference TRBV7-9 and TRBJ2-4): DTGVSQNPRHKITKRGQNVTFRCDPISEHNRLYWYRQTLGQGPEFLTYFQNEAQLEKSRLLSDRFSAERPKGSFSTLEIQRTEQGDSAMYLCASSQQGITKNIQYFGAGTRLSVL.

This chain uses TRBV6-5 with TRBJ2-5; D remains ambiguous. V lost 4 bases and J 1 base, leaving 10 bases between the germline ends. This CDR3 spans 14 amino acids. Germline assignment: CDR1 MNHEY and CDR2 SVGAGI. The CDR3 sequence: CASSWTSPQETQYF. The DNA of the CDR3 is TGTGCCAGCAGTTGGACCTCGCCCCAAGAGACCCAGTACTTC.

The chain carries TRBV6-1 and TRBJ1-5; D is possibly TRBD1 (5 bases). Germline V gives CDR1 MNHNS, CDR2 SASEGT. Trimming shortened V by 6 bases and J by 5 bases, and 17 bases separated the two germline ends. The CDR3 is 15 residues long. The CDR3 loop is CASSPNGRVDQPQHF. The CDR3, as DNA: TGTGCCAGCAGCCCAAACGGCAGGGTAGATCAGCCCCAGCATTTT.

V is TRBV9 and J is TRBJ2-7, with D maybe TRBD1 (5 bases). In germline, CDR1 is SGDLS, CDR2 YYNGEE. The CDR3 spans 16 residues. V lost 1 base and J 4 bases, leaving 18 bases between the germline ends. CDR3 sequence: CASSVSSAAGYYEQYF. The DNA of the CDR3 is TGTGCCAGCAGCGTATCCTCCGCGGCAGGGTATTACGAGCAGTACTTC.

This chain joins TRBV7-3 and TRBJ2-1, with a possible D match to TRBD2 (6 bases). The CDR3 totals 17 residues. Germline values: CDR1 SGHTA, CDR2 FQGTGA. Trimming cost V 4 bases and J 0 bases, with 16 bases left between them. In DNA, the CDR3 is TGTGCCAGCAGCTCAACCCCCGGGACTGGCTCCTACAATGAGCAGTTCTTC. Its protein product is CASSSTPGTGSYNEQFF.

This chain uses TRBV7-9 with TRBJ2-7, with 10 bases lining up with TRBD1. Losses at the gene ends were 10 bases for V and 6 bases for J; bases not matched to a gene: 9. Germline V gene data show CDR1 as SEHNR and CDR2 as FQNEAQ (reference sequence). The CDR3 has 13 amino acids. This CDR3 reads CAISGTGAVEQYF. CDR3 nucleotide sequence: TGTGCCATCTCCGGGACAGGGGCGGTCGAGCAGTACTTC.

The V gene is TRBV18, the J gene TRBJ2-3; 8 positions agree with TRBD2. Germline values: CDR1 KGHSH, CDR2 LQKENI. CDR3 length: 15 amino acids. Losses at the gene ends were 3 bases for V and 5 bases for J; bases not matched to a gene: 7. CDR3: CASSPTRLALDTQYF. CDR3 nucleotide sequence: TGTGCCAGCTCACCGACCCGACTAGCGCTAGATACGCAGTATTTT.

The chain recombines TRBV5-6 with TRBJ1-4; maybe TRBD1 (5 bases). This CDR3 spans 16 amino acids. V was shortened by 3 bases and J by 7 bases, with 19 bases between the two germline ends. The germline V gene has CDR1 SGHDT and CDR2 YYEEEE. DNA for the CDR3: TGTGCCAGCAGCTCCTGGGGGAGGGCTCTGGTTGAAAAACTGTTTTTT. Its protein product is CASSSWGRALVEKLFF.

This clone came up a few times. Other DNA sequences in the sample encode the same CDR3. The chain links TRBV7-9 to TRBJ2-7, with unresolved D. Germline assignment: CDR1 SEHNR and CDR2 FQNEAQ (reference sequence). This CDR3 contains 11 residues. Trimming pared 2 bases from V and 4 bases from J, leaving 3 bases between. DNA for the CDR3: TGTGCCAGCAGCTTATCTTACGAGCAGTACTTC. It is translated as CASSLSYEQYF.

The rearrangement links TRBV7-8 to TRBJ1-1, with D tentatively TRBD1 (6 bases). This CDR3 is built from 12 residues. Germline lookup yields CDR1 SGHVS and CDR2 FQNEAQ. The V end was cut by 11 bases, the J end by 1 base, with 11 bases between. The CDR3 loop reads CAAGDSNTEAFF. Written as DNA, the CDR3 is TGTGCCGCAGGGGATTCGAACACTGAAGCTTTCTTT.

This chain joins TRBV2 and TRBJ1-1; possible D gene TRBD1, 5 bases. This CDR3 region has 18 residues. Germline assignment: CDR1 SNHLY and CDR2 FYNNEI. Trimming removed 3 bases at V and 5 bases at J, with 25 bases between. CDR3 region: CASSDEVGGDSGGTEAFF. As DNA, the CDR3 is TGTGCCAGCAGTGACGAGGTCGGAGGGGATAGCGGGGGGACTGAAGCTTTCTTT.